This T cell receptor (beta chain) originates from a study of blood T cells in healthy people across ages. Study context: T cells yielded about one barcoded beta molecule per two cells through template switching.

Overall study findings and caveats: Naive CD4+ cell counts and diversity both ran higher in long-lived than in aged donors.

With a J-beta primer mix and a sample-barcoded 5' primer, a second PCR ran 7 to 11 cycles. The study obtained at least 3 million CDR3-containing paired-end reads from every sample. TCRdb analysed the 5' RACE reads with MiXCR anew, one entry per CDR3 protein. The sample has approximately 290,000 distinct CDR3 sequences, roughly 29% seen once. A remark on this clonotype: Its cognate antigen is unknown. At one boundary the junction diverges from the germline segment, which might be a read error.

The CDR3 runs 16 residues. Per germline, CDR1 LGHNA and CDR2 YSLEER. This chain uses TRBV4-3 with TRBJ2-5, with 14 bases fitting TRBD2. This TCR derives from a woman aged 65 to 85 in good health. The material sequenced was blood. The CDR3 nucleotides read TGCGCTAGCAGCCAAGGGACTAGCGGGAGCCAAGAGACCCAGTACTTC. Encoded protein: CASSQGTSGSQETQYF.